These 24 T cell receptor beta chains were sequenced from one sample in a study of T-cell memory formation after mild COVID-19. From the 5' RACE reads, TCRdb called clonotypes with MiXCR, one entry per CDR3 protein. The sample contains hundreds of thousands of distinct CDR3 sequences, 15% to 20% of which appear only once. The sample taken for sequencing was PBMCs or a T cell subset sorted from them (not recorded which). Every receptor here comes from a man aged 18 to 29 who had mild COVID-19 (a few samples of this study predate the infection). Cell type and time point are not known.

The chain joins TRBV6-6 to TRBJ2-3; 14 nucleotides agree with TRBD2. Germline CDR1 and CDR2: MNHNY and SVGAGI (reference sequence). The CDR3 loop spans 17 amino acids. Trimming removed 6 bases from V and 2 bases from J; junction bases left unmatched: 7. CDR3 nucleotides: TGTGCCAGCAGCAGACTAGCGGGGGGGCTGAACACAGATACGCAGTATTTT. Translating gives CASSRLAGGLNTDTQYF.

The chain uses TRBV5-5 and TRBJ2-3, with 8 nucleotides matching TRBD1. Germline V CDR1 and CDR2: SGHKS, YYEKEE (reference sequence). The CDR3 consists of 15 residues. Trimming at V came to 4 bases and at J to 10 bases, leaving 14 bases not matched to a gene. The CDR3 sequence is CASSAPGTGPSAQYF. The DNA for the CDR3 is TGTGCCAGCAGCGCCCCGGGGACAGGCCCTTCGGCGCAGTATTTT.

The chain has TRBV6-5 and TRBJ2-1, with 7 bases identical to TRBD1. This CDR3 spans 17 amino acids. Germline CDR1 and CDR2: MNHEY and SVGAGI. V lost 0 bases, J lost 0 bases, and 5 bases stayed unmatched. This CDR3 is CASSYSGTARSYNEQFF. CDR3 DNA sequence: TGTGCCAGCAGTTACTCAGGGACAGCCCGCTCCTACAATGAGCAGTTCTTC.

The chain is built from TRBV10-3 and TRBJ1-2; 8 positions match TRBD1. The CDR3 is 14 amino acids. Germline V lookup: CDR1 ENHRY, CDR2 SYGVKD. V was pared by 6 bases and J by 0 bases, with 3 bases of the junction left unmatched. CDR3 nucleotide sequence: TGTGCCATCAGGGACAGGGAGGCTAACTATGGCTACACCTTC. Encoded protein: CAIRDREANYGYTF.

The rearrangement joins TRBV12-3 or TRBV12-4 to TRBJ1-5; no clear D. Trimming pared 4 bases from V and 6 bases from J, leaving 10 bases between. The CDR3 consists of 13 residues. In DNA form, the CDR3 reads TGTGCCAGCAGTTCCCCGTTTGGTCAGCCCCAGCATTTT. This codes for CASSSPFGQPQHF.

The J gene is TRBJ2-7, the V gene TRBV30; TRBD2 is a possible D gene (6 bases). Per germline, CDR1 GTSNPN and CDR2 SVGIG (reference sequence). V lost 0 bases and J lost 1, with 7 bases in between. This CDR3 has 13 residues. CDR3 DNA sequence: TGTGCCTGGAGTGTTGGGGGGTCCTACGAGCAGTACTTC. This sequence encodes CAWSVGGSYEQYF.

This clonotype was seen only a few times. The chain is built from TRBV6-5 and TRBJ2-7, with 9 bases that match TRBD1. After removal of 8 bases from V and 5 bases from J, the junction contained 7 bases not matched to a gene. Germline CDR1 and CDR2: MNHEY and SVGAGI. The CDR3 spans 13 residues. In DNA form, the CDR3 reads TGTGCCAGCCGGGACAGGGAGTTAGACGAGCAGTACTTC. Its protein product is CASRDRELDEQYF.

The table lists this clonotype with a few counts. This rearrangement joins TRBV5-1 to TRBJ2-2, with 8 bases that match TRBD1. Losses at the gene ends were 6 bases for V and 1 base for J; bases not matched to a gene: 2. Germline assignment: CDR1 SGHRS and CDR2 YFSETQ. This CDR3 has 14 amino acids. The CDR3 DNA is TGCGCCAGCACTGGGACAGGGAACACCGGGGAGCTGTTTTTT. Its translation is CASTGTGNTGELFF.

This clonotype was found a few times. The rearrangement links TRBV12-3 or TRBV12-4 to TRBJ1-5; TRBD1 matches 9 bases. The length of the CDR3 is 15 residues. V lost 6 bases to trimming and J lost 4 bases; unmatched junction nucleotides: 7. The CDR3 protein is CASRPQGARNQPQHF. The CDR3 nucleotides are TGTGCCAGCAGGCCACAGGGGGCGAGGAATCAGCCCCAGCATTTT.

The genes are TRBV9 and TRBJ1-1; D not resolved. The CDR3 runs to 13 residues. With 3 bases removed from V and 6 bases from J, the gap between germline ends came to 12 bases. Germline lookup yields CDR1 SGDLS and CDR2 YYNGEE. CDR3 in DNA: TGTGCCAGCAGCGAAACCGGTGGAGCTGAAGCTTTCTTT. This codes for CASSETGGAEAFF.

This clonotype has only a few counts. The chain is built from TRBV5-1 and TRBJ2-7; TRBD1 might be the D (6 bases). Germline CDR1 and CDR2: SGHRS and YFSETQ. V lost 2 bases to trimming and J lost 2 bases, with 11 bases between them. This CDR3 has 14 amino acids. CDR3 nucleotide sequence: TGCGCCAGCAGCTTTGGGGACAAGGCCTACGAGCAGTACTTC. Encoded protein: CASSFGDKAYEQYF.

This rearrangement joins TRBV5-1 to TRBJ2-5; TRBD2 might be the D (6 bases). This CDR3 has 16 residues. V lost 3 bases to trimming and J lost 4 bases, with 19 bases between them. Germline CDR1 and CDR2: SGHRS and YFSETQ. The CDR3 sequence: CASSWGDLGDGETQYF. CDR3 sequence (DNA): TGCGCCAGCAGCTGGGGGGATCTCGGGGATGGAGAGACCCAGTACTTC.

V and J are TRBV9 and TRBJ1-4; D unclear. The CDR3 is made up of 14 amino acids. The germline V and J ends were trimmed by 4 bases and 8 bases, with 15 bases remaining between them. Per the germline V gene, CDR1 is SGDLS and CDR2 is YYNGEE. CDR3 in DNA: TGTGCCAGCAGCCCACCTATGGGTGGCGAAAAACTGTTTTTT. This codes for CASSPPMGGEKLFF. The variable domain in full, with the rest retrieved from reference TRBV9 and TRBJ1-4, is DSGVTQTPKHLITATGQRVTLRCSPRSGDLSVYWYQQSLDQGLQFLIQYYNGEERAKGNILERFSAQQFPDLHSELNLSSLELGDSALYFCASSPPMGGEKLFFGSGTQLSVL.

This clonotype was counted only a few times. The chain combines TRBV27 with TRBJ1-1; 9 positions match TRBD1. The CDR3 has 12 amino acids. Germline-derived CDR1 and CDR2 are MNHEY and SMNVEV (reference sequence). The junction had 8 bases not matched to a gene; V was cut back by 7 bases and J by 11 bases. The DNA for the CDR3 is TGTGCCAGCACCCCCGGGACAGGGCGGGCTTTCTTT. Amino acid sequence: CASTPGTGRAFF.

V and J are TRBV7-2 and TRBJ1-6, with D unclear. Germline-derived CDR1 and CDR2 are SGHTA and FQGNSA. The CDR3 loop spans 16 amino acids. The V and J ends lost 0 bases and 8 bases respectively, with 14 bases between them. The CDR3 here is CASSLANPGSYSPLHF. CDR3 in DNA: TGTGCCAGCAGCTTAGCGAACCCGGGGTCTTATTCACCCCTCCACTTT.

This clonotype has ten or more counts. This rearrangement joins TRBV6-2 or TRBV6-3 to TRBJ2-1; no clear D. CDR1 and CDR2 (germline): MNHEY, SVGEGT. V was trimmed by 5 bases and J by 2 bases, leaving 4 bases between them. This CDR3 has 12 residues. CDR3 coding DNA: TGTGCCAGCAGTACCCCCTACAATGAGCAGTTCTTC. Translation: CASSTPYNEQFF.

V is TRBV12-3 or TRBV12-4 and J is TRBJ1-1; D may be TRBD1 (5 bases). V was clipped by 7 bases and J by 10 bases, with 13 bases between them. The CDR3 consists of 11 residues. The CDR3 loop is CASTPGGPAFF. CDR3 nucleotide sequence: TGTGCCAGCACCCCGGGGGGTCCAGCTTTCTTT.

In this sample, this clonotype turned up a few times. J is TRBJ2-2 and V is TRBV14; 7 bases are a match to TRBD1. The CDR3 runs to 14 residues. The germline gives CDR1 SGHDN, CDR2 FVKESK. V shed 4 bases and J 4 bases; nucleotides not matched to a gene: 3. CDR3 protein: CASSRNRGTGELFF. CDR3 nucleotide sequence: TGTGCCAGCAGCCGGAACAGGGGCACCGGGGAGCTGTTTTTT.

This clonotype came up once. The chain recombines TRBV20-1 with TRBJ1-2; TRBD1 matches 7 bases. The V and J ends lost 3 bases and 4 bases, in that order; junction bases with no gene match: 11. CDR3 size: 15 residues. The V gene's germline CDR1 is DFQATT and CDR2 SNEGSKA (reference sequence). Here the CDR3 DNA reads TGCAGTGCTAGCATTCAGCCGGGACAGACCTATGGCTACACCTTC. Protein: CSASIQPGQTYGYTF.

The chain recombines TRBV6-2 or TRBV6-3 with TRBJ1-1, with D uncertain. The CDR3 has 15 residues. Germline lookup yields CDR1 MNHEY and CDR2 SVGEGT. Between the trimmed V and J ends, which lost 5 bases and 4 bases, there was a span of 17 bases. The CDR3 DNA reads TGTGCCAGCAGTCCCCTCCAAGCTGTTGGCACTGAAGCTTTCTTT. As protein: CASSPLQAVGTEAFF.

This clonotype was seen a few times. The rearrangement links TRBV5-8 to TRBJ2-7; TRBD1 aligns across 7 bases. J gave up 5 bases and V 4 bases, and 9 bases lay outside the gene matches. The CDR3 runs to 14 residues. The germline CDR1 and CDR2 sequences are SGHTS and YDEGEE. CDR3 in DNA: TGTGCCAGCAGCCTTACAGGGGAGCTCCACGAGCAGTACTTC. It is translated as CASSLTGELHEQYF.

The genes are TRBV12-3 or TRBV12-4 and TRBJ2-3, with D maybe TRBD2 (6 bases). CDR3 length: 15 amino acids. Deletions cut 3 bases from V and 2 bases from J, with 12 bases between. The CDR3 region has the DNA TGTGCCAGCAGTTTTGTTGGGGACTCCACAGATACGCAGTATTTT. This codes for CASSFVGDSTDTQYF.

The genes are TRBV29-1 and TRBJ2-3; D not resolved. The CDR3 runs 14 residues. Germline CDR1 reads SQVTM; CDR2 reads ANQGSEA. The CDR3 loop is CPSQRGIVADTQYF. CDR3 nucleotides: TGCCCGTCCCAGCGTGGGATAGTGGCAGATACGCAGTATTTT.

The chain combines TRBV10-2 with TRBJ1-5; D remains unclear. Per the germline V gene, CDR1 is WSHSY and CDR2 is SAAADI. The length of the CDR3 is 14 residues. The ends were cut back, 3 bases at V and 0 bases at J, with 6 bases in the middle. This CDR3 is CASSDSHSNQPQHF. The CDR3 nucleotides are TGCGCCAGCAGTGACAGTCATAGCAATCAGCCCCAGCATTTT.